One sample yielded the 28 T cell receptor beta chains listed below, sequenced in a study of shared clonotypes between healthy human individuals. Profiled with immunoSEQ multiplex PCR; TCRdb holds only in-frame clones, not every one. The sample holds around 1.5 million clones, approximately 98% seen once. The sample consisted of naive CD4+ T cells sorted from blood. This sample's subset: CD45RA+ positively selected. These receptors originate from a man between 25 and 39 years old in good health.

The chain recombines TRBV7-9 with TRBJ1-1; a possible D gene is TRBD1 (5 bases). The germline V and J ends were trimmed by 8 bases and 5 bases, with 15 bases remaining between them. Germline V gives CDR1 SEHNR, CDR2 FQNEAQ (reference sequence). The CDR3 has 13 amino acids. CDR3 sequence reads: CASFSGGWTEAFF. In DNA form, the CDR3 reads TGTGCCAGCTTCTCTGGGGGATGGACTGAAGCTTTCTTT.

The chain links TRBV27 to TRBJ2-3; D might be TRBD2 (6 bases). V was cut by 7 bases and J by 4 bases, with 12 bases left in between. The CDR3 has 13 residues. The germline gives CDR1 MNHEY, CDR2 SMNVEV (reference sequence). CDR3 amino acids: CASIGGGADTQYF. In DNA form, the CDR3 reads TGTGCCAGCATTGGGGGAGGTGCAGATACGCAGTATTTT.

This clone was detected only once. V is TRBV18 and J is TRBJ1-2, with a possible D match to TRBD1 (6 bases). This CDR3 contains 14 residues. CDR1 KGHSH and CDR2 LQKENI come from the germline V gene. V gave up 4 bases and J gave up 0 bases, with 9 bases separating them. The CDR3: CASSLQGTNYGYTF. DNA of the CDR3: TGTGCCAGCTCACTACAGGGCACTAACTATGGCTACACCTTC.

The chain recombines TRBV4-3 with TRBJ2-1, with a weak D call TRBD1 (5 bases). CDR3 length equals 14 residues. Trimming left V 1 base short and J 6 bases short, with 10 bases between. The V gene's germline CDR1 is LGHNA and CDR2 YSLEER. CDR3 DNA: TGCGCCAGCAGCCAAGGAATGGGGCGCAATGAGCAGTTCTTC. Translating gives CASSQGMGRNEQFF.

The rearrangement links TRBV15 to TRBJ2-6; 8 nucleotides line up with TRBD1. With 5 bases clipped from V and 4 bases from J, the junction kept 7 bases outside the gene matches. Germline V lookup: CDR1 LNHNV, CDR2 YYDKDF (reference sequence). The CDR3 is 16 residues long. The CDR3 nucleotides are TGTGCCACCAGCGGACAGGGTAGATCGGGGGCCAACGTCCTGACTTTC. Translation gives CATSGQGRSGANVLTF.

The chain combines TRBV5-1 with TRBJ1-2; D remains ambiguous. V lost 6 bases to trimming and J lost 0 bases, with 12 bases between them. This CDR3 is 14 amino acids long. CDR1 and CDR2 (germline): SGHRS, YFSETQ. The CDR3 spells CASNQAGANYGYTF. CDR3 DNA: TGCGCCAGCAACCAGGCAGGAGCTAACTATGGCTACACCTTC.

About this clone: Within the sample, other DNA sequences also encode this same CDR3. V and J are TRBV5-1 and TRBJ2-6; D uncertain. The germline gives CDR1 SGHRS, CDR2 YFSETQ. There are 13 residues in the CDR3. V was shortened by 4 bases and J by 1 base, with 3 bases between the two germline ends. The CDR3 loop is CASSPSGANVLTF. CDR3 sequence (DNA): TGCGCCAGCAGCCCTTCTGGGGCCAACGTCCTGACTTTC.

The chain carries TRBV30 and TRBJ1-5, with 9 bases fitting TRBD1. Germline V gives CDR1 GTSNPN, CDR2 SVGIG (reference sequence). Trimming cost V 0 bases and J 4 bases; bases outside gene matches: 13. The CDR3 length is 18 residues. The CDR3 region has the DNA TGTGCCTGGAGTGTACATACAGGGGGCCTCTTTGGAAATCAGCCCCAGCATTTT. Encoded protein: CAWSVHTGGLFGNQPQHF.

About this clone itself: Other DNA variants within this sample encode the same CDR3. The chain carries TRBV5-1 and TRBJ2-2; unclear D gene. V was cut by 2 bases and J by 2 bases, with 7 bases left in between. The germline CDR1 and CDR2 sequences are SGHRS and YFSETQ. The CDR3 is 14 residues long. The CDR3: CASSLTPNTGELFF. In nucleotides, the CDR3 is TGCGCCAGCAGCTTAACCCCTAACACCGGGGAGCTGTTTTTT.

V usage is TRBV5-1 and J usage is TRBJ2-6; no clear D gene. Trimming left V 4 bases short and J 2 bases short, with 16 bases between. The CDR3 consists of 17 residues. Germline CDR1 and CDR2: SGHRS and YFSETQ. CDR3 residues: CASSIEPSGPGANVLTF. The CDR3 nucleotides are TGCGCCAGCAGCATAGAACCAAGTGGCCCTGGGGCCAACGTCCTGACTTTC.

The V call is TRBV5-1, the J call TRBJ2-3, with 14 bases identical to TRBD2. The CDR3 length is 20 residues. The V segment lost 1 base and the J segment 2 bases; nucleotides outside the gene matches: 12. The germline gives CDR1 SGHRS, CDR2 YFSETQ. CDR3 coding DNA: TGCGCCAGCAGCTTGTGGGGTTGGGGACTAGCGGGAGATTACACAGATACGCAGTATTTT. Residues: CASSLWGWGLAGDYTDTQYF. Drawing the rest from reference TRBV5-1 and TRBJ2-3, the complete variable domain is KAGVTQTPRYLIKTRGQQVTLSCSPISGHRSVSWYQQTPGQGLQFLFEYFSETQRNKGNFPGRFSGRQFSNSRSEMNVSTLELGDSALYLCASSLWGWGLAGDYTDTQYFGPGTRLTVL.

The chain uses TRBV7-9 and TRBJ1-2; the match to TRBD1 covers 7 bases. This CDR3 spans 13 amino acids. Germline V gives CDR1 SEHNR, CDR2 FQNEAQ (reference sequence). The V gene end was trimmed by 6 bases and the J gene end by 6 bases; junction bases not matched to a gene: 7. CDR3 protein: CASRLNRGDGYTF. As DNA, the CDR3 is TGTGCCAGCAGGCTAAACAGGGGCGATGGCTACACCTTC.

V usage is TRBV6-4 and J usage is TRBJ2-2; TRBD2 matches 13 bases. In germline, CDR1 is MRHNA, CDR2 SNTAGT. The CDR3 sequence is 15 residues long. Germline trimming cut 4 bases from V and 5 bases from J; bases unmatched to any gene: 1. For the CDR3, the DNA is TGTGCCAGCAGTGCGGGACTAGCGGGAACCGGGGAGCTGTTTTTT. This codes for CASSAGLAGTGELFF.

The CDR3 sequence: CASSGQGLRGSEFF. The CDR3 DNA reads TGTGCCAGCAGTGGACAGGGACTTCGAGGGAGTGAGTTCTTC. The chain links TRBV2 to TRBJ2-1; perhaps TRBD1 as D (7 bases). CDR3 length: 14 residues. Germline lookup yields CDR1 SNHLY and CDR2 FYNNEI. Trimming stripped 4 bases from V and 14 bases from J, with 21 bases between.

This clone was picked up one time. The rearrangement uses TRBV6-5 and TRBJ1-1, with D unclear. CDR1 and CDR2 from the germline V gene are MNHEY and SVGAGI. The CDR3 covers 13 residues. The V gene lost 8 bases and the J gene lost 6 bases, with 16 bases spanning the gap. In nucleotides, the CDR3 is TGTGCCAGCGGGCGAAGGTTCTCTTCTGAAGCTTTCTTT. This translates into CASGRRFSSEAFF.

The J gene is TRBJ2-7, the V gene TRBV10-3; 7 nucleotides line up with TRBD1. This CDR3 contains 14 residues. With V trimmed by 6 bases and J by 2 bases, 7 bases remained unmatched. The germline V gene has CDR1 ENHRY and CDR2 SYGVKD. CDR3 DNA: TGTGCCATCAGCAACGAAGGGACAGCCTACGAGCAGTACTTC. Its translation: CAISNEGTAYEQYF.

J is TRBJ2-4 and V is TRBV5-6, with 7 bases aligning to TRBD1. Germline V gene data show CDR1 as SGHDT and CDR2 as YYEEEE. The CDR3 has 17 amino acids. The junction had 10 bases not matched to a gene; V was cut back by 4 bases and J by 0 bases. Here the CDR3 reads CASSPRGQYLAKNIQYF. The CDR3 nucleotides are TGTGCCAGCAGCCCTCGGGGACAGTACTTAGCCAAAAACATTCAGTACTTC.

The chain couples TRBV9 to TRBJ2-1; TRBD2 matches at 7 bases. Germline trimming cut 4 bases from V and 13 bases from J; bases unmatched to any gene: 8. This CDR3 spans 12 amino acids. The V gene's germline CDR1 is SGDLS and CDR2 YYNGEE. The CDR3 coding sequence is TGTGCCAGCAGCCTAGACGGCGGGAGCCAGTTCTTC. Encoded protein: CASSLDGGSQFF.

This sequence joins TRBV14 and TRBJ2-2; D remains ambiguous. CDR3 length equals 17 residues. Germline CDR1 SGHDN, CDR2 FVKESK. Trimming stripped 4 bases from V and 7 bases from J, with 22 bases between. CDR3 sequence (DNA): TGTGCCAGCAGCCGCCTTTCTGTAAGGAGTAGGGACGGGGAGCTGTTTTTT. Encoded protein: CASSRLSVRSRDGELFF.

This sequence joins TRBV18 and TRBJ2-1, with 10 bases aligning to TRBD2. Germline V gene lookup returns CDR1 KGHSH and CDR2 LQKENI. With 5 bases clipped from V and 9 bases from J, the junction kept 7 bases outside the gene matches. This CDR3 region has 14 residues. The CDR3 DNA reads TGTGCCAGCTCAAAAAGCGGGAGGGCCACTGAGCAGTTCTTC. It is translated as CASSKSGRATEQFF.

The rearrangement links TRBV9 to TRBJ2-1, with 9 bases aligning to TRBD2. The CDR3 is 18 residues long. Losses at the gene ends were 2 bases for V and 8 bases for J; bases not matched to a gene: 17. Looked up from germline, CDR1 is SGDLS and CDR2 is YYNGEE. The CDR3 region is CASSVSVGVAGVLYEQFF. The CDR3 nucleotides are TGTGCCAGCAGCGTGTCAGTAGGGGTAGCGGGAGTTTTGTATGAGCAGTTCTTC.

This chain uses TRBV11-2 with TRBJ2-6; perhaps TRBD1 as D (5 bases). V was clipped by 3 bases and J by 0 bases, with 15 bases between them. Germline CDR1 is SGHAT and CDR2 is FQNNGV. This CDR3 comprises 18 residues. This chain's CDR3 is CASSFIVGRISGANVLTF. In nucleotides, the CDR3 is TGTGCCAGCAGCTTTATCGTGGGGCGCATCTCTGGGGCCAACGTCCTGACTTTC.

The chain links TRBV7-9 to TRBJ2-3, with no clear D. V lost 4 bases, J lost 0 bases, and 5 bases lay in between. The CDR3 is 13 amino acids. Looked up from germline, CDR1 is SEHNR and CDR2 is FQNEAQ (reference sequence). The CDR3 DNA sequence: TGTGCCAGCAGCTGGATTAGCACAGATACGCAGTATTTT. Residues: CASSWISTDTQYF.

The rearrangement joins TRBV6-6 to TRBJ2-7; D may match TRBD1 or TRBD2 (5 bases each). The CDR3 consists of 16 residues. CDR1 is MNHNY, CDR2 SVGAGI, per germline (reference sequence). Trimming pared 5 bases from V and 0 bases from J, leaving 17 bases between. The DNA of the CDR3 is TGTGCCAGCAGTCAACCCCCGGGACGGGACTCCTACGAGCAGTACTTC. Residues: CASSQPPGRDSYEQYF.

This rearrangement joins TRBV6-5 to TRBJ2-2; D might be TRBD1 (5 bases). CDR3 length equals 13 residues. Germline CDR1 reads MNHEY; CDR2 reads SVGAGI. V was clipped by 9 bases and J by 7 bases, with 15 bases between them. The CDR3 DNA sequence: TGTGCCAGTGTAGACAGTTGGGGCGGGGAGCTGTTTTTT. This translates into CASVDSWGGELFF.

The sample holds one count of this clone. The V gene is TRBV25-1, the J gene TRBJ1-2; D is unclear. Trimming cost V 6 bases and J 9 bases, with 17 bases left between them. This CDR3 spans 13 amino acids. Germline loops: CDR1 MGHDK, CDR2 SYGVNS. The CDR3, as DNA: TGTGCCAGCAGCCCTCCGGCAGCTCACAGCTACACCTTC. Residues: CASSPPAAHSYTF.

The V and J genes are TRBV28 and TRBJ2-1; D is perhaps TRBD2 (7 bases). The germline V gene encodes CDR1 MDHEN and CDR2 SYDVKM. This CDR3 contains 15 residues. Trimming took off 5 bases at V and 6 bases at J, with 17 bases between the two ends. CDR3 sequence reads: CASSVGGGVPNEQFF. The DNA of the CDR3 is TGTGCCAGCAGTGTAGGGGGAGGGGTACCCAATGAGCAGTTCTTC.

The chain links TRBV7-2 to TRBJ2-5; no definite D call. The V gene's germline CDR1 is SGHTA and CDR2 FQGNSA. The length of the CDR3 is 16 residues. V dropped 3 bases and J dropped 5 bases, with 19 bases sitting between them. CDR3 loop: CASSFLGGNSAETQYF. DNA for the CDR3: TGTGCCAGCAGCTTCCTCGGCGGAAACTCTGCGGAGACCCAGTACTTC.